The T cell receptor (beta chain) described here comes from a study of blood T cell repertoires in COVID-19. Profiled with immunoSEQ multiplex PCR; TCRdb holds only in-frame clones, not every one. Of 130,000 to 150,000 clones listed, roughly 88% are singletons. V gave up 7 bases and J gave up 7 bases; unmatched junction bases: 10. Germline CDR1 reads LNHNV; CDR2 reads YYDKDF (reference sequence). CDR3 size: 15 residues. This sequence joins TRBV15 and TRBJ2-1; 10 positions match TRBD1. This TCR was sampled from a woman in her fifties or sixties in a cohort sampled during active or convalescent COVID-19. Input material: peripheral blood. The CDR3 spells CATTRPGQGRNEQFF. CDR3 bases: TGTGCCACCACCCGACCGGGACAGGGGAGGAATGAGCAGTTCTTC.